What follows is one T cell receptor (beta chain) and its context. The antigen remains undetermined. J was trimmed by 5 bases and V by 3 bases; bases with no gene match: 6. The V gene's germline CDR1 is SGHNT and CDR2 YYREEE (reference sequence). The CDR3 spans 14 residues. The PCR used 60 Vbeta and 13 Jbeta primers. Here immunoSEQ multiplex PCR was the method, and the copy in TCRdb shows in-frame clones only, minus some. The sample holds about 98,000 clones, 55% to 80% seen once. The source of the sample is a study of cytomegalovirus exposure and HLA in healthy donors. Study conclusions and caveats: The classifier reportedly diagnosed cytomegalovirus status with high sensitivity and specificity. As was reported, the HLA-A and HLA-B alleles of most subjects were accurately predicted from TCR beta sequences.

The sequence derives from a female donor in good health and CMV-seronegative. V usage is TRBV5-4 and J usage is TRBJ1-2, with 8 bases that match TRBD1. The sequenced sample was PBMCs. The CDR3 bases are TGTGCCAGCAGCTCCCAGGGGGCTGGTTATGGCTACACCTTC. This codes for CASSSQGAGYGYTF.